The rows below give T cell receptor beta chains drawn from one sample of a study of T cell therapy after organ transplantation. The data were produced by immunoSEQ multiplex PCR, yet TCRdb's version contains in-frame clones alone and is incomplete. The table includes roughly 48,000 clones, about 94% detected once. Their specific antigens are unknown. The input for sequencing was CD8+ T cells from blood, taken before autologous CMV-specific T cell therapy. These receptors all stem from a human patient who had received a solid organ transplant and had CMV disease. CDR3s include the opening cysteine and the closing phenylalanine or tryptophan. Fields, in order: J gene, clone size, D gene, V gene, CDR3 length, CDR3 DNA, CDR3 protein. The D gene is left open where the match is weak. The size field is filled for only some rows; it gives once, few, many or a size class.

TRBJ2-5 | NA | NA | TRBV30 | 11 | TGTGCCTGGAGTGTAAACCGGGCCCAGTACTTC | CAWSVNRAQYF
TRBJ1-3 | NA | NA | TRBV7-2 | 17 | TGTGCCAGCAGCTTAGCGCCCCGACGGGCCGTTGGAAACACCATATATTTT | CASSLAPRRAVGNTIYF
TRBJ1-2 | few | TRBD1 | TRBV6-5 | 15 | TGTGCCAGCAGTTTAGGGAGGACAGGGCCGGGTGGCTACACCTTC | CASSLGRTGPGGYTF
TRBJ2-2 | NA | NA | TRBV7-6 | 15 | TGTGCCAGCAGCTCTGGGACACAAAACACCGGGGAGCTGTTTTTT | CASSSGTQNTGELFF
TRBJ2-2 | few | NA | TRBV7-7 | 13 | TGTGCTAGCAGCTTTTCGGCTGGCGGGGAGCTGTTTTTT | CASSFSAGGELFF
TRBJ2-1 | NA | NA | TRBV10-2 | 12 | TGCGCCAGCAGTGAGGCTAGTTGGGAGCAGTTCTTC | CASSEASWEQFF
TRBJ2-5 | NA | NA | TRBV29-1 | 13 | TGCAGCGTTGGCTTTCGGGGGCGGGAGACCCAGTACTTC | CSVGFRGRETQYF
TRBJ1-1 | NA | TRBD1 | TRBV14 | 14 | TGTGCCAGCAGCCCGACAGGGCCGGGCACTGAAGCTTTCTTT | CASSPTGPGTEAFF
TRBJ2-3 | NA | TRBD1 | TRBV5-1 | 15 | TGCGCCAGCAGCCGGTACAGGGGGAGCACAGATACGCAGTATTTT | CASSRYRGSTDTQYF
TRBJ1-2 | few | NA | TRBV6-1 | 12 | TGTGCCAGCAGCCCCAGACAGTATGGCTACACCTTC | CASSPRQYGYTF
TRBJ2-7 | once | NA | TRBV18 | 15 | TGTGCCAGCTCACCAGAAGGGGACCTACCCTACGAGCAGTACTTC | CASSPEGDLPYEQYF
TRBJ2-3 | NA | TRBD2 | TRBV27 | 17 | TGTGCCAGCCGTTGGCCTAGCGGGATCTCAGATGAGGATACGCAGTATTTT | CASRWPSGISDEDTQYF
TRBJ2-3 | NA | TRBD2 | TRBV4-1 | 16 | TGCGCCAGCAGCCAAGATCGCCTAGCGGTCACAGATACGCAGTATTTT | CASSQDRLAVTDTQYF
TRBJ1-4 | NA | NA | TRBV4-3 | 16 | TGCGCCAGCAGCCAAGATTCAGGGGCGGCTAATGAAAAACTGTTTTTT | CASSQDSGAANEKLFF
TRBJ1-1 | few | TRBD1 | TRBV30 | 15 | TGTGCCTGGAGTGACCCAGGGGGCTTTGGCACTGAAGCTTTCTTT | CAWSDPGGFGTEAFF
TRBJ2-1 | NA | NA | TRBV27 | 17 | TGTGCCAGCAGTTTATCGCCTAAACAGGGCGCCTACAATGAGCAGTTCTTC | CASSLSPKQGAYNEQFF
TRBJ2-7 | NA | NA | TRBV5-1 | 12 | TGCGCCAGCAGCTTGGGGAGGGTCGAGCAGTACTTC | CASSLGRVEQYF
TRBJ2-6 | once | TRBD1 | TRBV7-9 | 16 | TGTGCCAGCAGCTACGGGACAGGGACCGGGGCCAACGTCCTGACTTTC | CASSYGTGTGANVLTF
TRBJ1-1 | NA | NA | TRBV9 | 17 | TGTGCCAGCAGCGTTGGGGGGCAGGGCCCTATGAACACTGAAGCTTTCTTT | CASSVGGQGPMNTEAFF
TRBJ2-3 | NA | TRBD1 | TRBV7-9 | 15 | TGTGCCAGCCAGGGGACAGGGGACGGCACAGATACGCAGTATTTT | CASQGTGDGTDTQYF
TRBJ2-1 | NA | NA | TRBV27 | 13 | TGTGCCAGCAGTTTCTCGGCCGGGGGTGAGCAGTTCTTC | CASSFSAGGEQFF
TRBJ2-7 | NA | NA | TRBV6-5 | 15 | TGTGCCAGCAGTTACTACGACAGTCTCCCCTACGAGCAGTACTTC | CASSYYDSLPYEQYF
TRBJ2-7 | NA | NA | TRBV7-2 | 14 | TGTGCCAGCAGCTTAGCCCCCCGAGATTACGAGCAGTACTTC | CASSLAPRDYEQYF
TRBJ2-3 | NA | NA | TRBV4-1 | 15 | TGCGCCAGCAGCGGCGTTGCCGGTGGTGCAGATACGCAGTATTTT | CASSGVAGGADTQYF
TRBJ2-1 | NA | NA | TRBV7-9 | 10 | TGTGCCAGCAGCTTATATGAGCAGTTCTTC | CASSLYEQFF
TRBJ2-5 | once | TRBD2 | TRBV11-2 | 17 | TGTGCCAGCAGCCTAGGGGATAGCGGGAGGGCCTCAGAGACCCAGTACTTC | CASSLGDSGRASETQYF
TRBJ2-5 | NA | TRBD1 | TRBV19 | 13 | TGTGCCAGTAGCACGGACAGGGAAGAGACCCAGTACTTC | CASSTDREETQYF
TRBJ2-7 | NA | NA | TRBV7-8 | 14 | TGTGCCAGCAGCTCTGCCACAAGGCCCTACGAGCAGTACTTC | CASSSATRPYEQYF
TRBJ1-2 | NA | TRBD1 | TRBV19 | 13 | TGTGCCAGTAGTACCCTCGGACAGGATGGCTACACCTTC | CASSTLGQDGYTF
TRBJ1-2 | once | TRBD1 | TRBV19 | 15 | TGTGCCAGTAGTATCGGACAGGGGGCAGGATATGGCTACACCTTC | CASSIGQGAGYGYTF
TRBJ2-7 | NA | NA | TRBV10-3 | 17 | TGTGCCATCAGTGAGCAAACCGGGACGGAAAGCTCCTACGAGCAGTACTTC | CAISEQTGTESSYEQYF
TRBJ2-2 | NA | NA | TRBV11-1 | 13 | TGTGCCAGCAGCTTCCTACACACCGGGGAGCTGTTTTTT | CASSFLHTGELFF
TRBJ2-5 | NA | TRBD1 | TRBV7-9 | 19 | TGTGCCAGCAGCTTAGTACCGCTTGACGTCGGGACAGGCCAAGAGACCCAGTACTTC | CASSLVPLDVGTGQETQYF
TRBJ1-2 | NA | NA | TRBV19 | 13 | TGTGCCAGTAGTATAAAGGCAGCTTATGGCTACACCTTC | CASSIKAAYGYTF